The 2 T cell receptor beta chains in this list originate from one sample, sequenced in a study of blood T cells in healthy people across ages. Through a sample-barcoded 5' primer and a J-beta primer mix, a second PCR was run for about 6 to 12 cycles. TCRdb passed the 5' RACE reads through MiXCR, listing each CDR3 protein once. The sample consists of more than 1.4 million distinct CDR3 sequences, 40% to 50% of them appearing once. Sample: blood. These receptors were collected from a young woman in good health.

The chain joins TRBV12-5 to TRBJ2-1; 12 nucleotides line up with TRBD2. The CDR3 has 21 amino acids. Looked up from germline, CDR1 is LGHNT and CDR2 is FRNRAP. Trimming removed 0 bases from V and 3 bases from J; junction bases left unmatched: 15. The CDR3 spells CASGLVNRDYLAGGHYNEQFF. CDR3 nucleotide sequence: TGTGCTAGTGGTTTGGTAAATCGGGACTACCTAGCGGGAGGGCACTACAATGAGCAGTTCTTC.

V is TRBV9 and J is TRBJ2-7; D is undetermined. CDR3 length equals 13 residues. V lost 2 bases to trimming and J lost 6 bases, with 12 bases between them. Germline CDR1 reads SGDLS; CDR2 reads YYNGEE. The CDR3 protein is CASSVLDAREQYF. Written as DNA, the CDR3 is TGTGCCAGCAGCGTCTTGGACGCGCGCGAGCAGTACTTC.